A single sample is the source of the 30 T cell receptor beta chains below, sequenced in a study of cytomegalovirus exposure and HLA in healthy donors (dated by TCRdb to about 2017). Library construction relied on the immunoSEQ multiplex PCR assay. For the multiplex PCR, a mixture combining 60 forward primers for TCR Vbeta segments and 13 reverse primers for TCR Jbeta segments was used. Imported from immuneACCESS, the table was reduced by TCRdb to in-frame sequences with V and J called. These copies leave out some clones; in studies compared against another copy, an unresolved V gene accounts for under half, and the cause of the remainder is not known. The sample yields about 100,000 clones; 70% to 80% were counted once. Roughly 9.6% of the sample rests with the top ten. Sequencing used PBMCs. The origin of the receptors is a male donor in good health and CMV-seropositive.

The chain links TRBV7-9 to TRBJ1-5; D is possibly TRBD1 (6 bases). Germline CDR1 and CDR2: SEHNR and FQNEAQ (reference sequence). Trimming took off 3 bases at V and 3 bases at J, with 9 bases between the two ends. The CDR3 consists of 14 residues. The CDR3 is CASSLGAANQPQHF. The CDR3, as DNA: TGTGCCAGCAGCTTGGGGGCTGCCAATCAGCCCCAGCATTTT.

This chain joins TRBV6-1 and TRBJ2-7, with TRBD1 matching 7 bases. The CDR3 extends over 14 amino acids. V lost 6 bases to trimming and J lost 1 base; unmatched junction nucleotides: 6. Germline lookup yields CDR1 MNHNS and CDR2 SASEGT. CDR3 in amino acids: CASRDRSVSYEQYF. The CDR3 DNA reads as TGTGCCAGCAGGGACAGGTCGGTATCCTACGAGCAGTACTTC.

The genes are TRBV30 and TRBJ2-1; 8 bases fit TRBD2. This CDR3 comprises 14 residues. J lost 7 bases, V lost 3 bases, and 8 bases had no gene match. CDR1 and CDR2 (germline): GTSNPN, SVGIG (reference sequence). CDR3 sequence reads: CAWSSTSGLNEQFF. The DNA of the CDR3 is TGTGCCTGGAGCTCAACTAGCGGTCTAAATGAGCAGTTCTTC.

This clone was picked up one time. Here the CDR3 reads CASSSGASSGKETQYF. Here the CDR3 DNA reads TGTGCCAGCAGCTCAGGGGCGTCTAGCGGGAAAGAGACCCAGTACTTC. The chain carries TRBV9 and TRBJ2-5; 9 positions match TRBD2. The CDR3 length is 16 residues. Per germline, CDR1 SGDLS and CDR2 YYNGEE. Trimming at V came to 4 bases and at J to 3 bases, leaving 10 bases not matched to a gene.

The CDR3 here is CASRSDRGPYLQETQYF. In nucleotides, the CDR3 is TGTGCCAGCAGATCCGACAGGGGGCCCTATTTACAAGAGACCCAGTACTTC. This rearrangement joins TRBV5-6 to TRBJ2-5; 10 nucleotides match TRBD1. The trim removed 5 bases at V and 2 bases at J, leaving 12 bases unmatched. Germline V CDR1 and CDR2: SGHDT, YYEEEE. The CDR3 contains 17 residues.

The genes are TRBV28 and TRBJ2-7, with TRBD2 matching 8 bases. The germline V gene has CDR1 MDHEN and CDR2 SYDVKM. Unmatched junction bases numbered 12, after V lost 7 bases and J lost 4 bases. The CDR3 has 15 residues. Here the CDR3 reads CASTPGTSPSYEQYF. For the CDR3, the DNA is TGTGCCAGCACCCCCGGGACTAGTCCTTCATACGAGCAGTACTTC.

The chain carries TRBV5-1 and TRBJ2-3, with 9 bases matching TRBD1. Germline V lookup: CDR1 SGHRS, CDR2 YFSETQ. CDR3 length: 14 residues. J was trimmed by 6 bases and V by 4 bases; bases with no gene match: 6. The CDR3 nucleotides are TGCGCCAGCAGCGGGACAGGGCGGGGCGATACGCAGTATTTT. It is translated as CASSGTGRGDTQYF.

This sequence joins TRBV7-9 and TRBJ1-4; no clear D gene. This CDR3 comprises 12 residues. Germline CDR1 reads SEHNR; CDR2 reads FQNEAQ (reference sequence). Trimming pared 8 bases from V and 8 bases from J, leaving 12 bases between. CDR3 sequence: CASHGMGEKLFF. The DNA for the CDR3 is TGTGCCAGCCACGGGATGGGCGAAAAACTGTTTTTT.

The genes are TRBV11-2 and TRBJ1-1; 7 positions match TRBD1. The CDR3 consists of 14 residues. Losses at the gene ends were 4 bases for V and 0 bases for J; bases not matched to a gene: 2. Germline CDR1 is SGHAT and CDR2 is FQNNGV. The CDR3 protein is CASSWGTVNTEAFF. The DNA of the CDR3 is TGTGCCAGCAGCTGGGGGACAGTGAACACTGAAGCTTTCTTT.

The genes are TRBV6-6 and TRBJ2-5, with 9 bases aligning to TRBD2. V was clipped by 10 bases and J by 2 bases; unmatched bases: 5. This CDR3 is built from 13 residues. Germline V lookup: CDR1 MNHNY, CDR2 SVGAGI (reference sequence). The CDR3 sequence: CATELAGQETQYF. The CDR3 DNA reads as TGTGCCACCGAGCTAGCGGGGCAAGAGACCCAGTACTTC.

The V and J genes are TRBV2 and TRBJ2-5; D unresolved. The CDR3 totals 12 residues. Germline values: CDR1 SNHLY, CDR2 FYNNEI. Trimming removed 3 bases at V and 5 bases at J, with 7 bases between. CDR3 amino acids: CASSEVRETQYF. The CDR3 DNA follows: TGTGCCAGCAGTGAGGTCCGGGAGACCCAGTACTTC.

The V gene is TRBV2, the J gene TRBJ1-3; D is uncertain. The V end was cut by 2 bases, the J end by 8 bases, with 7 bases between. Germline V CDR1 and CDR2: SNHLY, FYNNEI. CDR3 length: 12 amino acids. Here the CDR3 DNA reads TGTGCCAGCAGTGAACACACAGACACCATATATTTT. Translating it yields CASSEHTDTIYF.

The chain is built from TRBV6-6 and TRBJ2-2; 8 nucleotides agree with TRBD2. Germline CDR1 reads MNHNY; CDR2 reads SVGAGI (reference sequence). This CDR3 spans 14 amino acids. The junction had 9 bases not matched to a gene; V was cut back by 6 bases and J by 9 bases. CDR3 residues: CASSPGRGNRELFF. The CDR3 DNA reads as TGTGCCAGCAGCCCCGGGAGGGGAAACAGGGAGCTGTTTTTT.

As regards this clone: Mismatch with germline at one junction end may stem from a read error. In nucleotides, the CDR3 is TGTGCCAGTAGTATAGATAGGCAGGCAATCTACAGTGAGCAGTTCTTC. Translation: CASSIDRQAIYSEQFF. The chain has TRBV19 and TRBJ2-1; no reliable D call. The germline CDR1 and CDR2 sequences are LNHDA and SQIVND (reference sequence). This CDR3 is built from 16 residues.

The chain combines TRBV19 with TRBJ2-1; 8 bases align to TRBD2. This CDR3 is built from 16 residues. Losses at the gene ends were 5 bases for V and 3 bases for J; bases not matched to a gene: 9. CDR1 is LNHDA and CDR2 is SQIVND in the germline V gene (reference sequence). The CDR3 DNA is TGTGCCAGTAGTGTCTTTAGCGGGGAGAACTACAATGAGCAGTTCTTC. It encodes CASSVFSGENYNEQFF.

Note on this clone: One end of the junction does not line up with germline, which may come from a read error. The V call is TRBV5-1, the J call TRBJ2-3; D may match TRBD1 or TRBD2 (5 bases each). Germline CDR1 is SGHRS and CDR2 is YFSETQ. The CDR3 loop spans 14 amino acids. This chain's CDR3 is CASGLGEPTDTQYF. The CDR3 DNA sequence: TGCGCCAGCGGCTTGGGGGAGCCCACAGATACGCAGTATTTT. Filled out from reference TRBV5-1 and TRBJ2-3, the complete variable domain reads KAGVTQTPRYLIKTRGQQVTLSCSPISGHRSVSWYQQTPGQGLQFLFEYFSETQRNKGNFPGRFSGRQFSNSRSEMNVSTLELGDSALYLCASGLGEPTDTQYFGPGTRLTVL.

CDR3: CASSFYMETQYF. DNA for the CDR3: TGTGCCAGCAGCTTTTACATGGAGACCCAGTACTTC. This rearrangement joins TRBV7-2 to TRBJ2-5; D not resolved. The ends were cut back, 3 bases at V and 5 bases at J, with 7 bases in the middle. The germline V gene encodes CDR1 SGHTA and CDR2 FQGNSA. The CDR3 totals 12 residues. Variable domain in full (rest from reference TRBV7-2 and TRBJ2-5): GAGVSQSPSNKVTEKGKDVELRCDPISGHTALYWYRQSLGQGLEFLIYFQGNSAPDKSGLPSDRFSAERTGGSVSTLTIQRTQQEDSAVYLCASSFYMETQYFGPGTRLLVL.

The CDR3, as DNA: TGTGCCAGCAGCCCCTCCCGGACTAGCGGGATGTACGAGCAGTACTTC. It specifies CASSPSRTSGMYEQYF. This chain connects TRBV7-2 to TRBJ2-7; 12 bases agree with TRBD2. In germline, CDR1 is SGHTA, CDR2 FQGNSA. V was pared by 5 bases and J by 4 bases, with 9 bases of the junction left unmatched. The CDR3 is made up of 16 amino acids.

The genes are TRBV7-9 and TRBJ2-5; D may be TRBD2 (6 bases). V lost 5 bases and J 4 bases, leaving 17 bases between the germline ends. The CDR3 loop spans 15 amino acids. Germline V CDR1 and CDR2: SEHNR, FQNEAQ (reference sequence). DNA for the CDR3: TGTGCCAGCAGCCCTCCGGGACTGGGGGGAGAGACCCAGTACTTC. Protein product: CASSPPGLGGETQYF.

This chain uses TRBV29-1 with TRBJ2-7, with 8 bases lining up with TRBD2. V lost 5 bases to trimming and J lost 3 bases; unmatched junction nucleotides: 9. There are 14 residues in the CDR3. The germline gives CDR1 SQVTM, CDR2 ANQGSEA. The CDR3 loop reads CSVSSFTSGYEQYF. In DNA form, the CDR3 reads TGCAGCGTTTCATCCTTTACTAGCGGCTACGAGCAGTACTTC.

About this clone: A read error may produce the germline difference seen at one junction end. V gene TRBV7-9 combines with J gene TRBJ1-2; 10 nucleotides line up with TRBD1. Germline CDR1 reads SEHNR; CDR2 reads FQNEAQ (reference sequence). This CDR3 comprises 19 residues. The DNA for the CDR3 is TGTGCCAGCAGCCCGAAAGAATCCGGGACAGGGGCTCTTTTTTATGGCTACATCTTC. This translates into CASSPKESGTGALFYGYIF.

This clone occurred a few times. V is TRBV7-8 and J is TRBJ2-5, with 8 bases that match TRBD2. The CDR3 length is 13 residues. V was pared by 1 base and J by 5 bases, with 0 bases of the junction left unmatched. Germline V gene data show CDR1 as SGHVS and CDR2 as FQNEAQ. CDR3 coding DNA: TGTGCCAGCAGCTTAGGCGGGGGGGAGACCCAGTACTTC. Translated, it gives CASSLGGGETQYF.

To note about this clone: Relative to the germline gene, one junction end is altered; a read error may explain this. This rearrangement joins TRBV7-9 to TRBJ1-5; a possible D gene is TRBD1 (6 bases). The CDR3 extends over 14 amino acids. Germline V lookup: CDR1 SEHNR, CDR2 FQNEAQ (reference sequence). This CDR3 reads CSSSLGGGGRPQHF. The CDR3 DNA follows: TGTTCCAGCAGCTTAGGTGGGGGCGGCCGGCCCCAGCATTTT.

This clone was detected once. This chain uses TRBV6-1 with TRBJ2-7, with 8 bases fitting TRBD2. After removal of 6 bases from V and 5 bases from J, the junction contained 3 bases not matched to a gene. Germline loops: CDR1 MNHNS, CDR2 SASEGT. The CDR3 spans 12 residues. CDR3 sequence reads: CASRTSENEQYF. The DNA for the CDR3 is TGTGCCAGCAGGACTAGCGAAAACGAGCAGTACTTC.

CDR3 sequence reads: CASSQQFAGPPVDTQYF. In nucleotides, the CDR3 is TGCGCCAGCAGCCAACAATTTGCGGGACCGCCTGTCGACACGCAGTATTTT. The chain couples TRBV4-1 to TRBJ2-3; maybe TRBD2 (6 bases). Trimming took 2 bases from V and 9 from J, leaving 24 bases between them. The CDR3 length is 17 residues. Germline V CDR1 and CDR2: MGHRA, YSYEKL.

The chain combines TRBV28 with TRBJ2-5; 8 bases agree with TRBD1. Unmatched junction bases numbered 9, after V lost 9 bases and J lost 0 bases. Germline values: CDR1 MDHEN, CDR2 SYDVKM. This CDR3 is built from 15 residues. CDR3 sequence (DNA): TGTGCCAGGCCCGGACAGGGACTCAACCAAGAGACCCAGTACTTC. This codes for CARPGQGLNQETQYF.

The chain combines TRBV11-2 with TRBJ2-1; 8 nucleotides line up with TRBD2. From germline, CDR1 is SGHAT and CDR2 FQNNGV. With V trimmed by 2 bases and J by 4 bases, 4 bases remained unmatched. The CDR3 has 15 amino acids. The CDR3 reads CASSLRLAPYNEQFF. CDR3 sequence (DNA): TGTGCCAGCAGCTTAAGACTAGCGCCATACAATGAGCAGTTCTTC.

This clone was found a few times. The chain uses TRBV11-2 and TRBJ2-3, with unresolved D. V lost 1 base, J lost 2 bases, and 7 bases lay in between. Germline-derived CDR1 and CDR2 are SGHAT and FQNNGV. The CDR3 spans 14 residues. In DNA form, the CDR3 reads TGTGCCAGCAGCTTAGGTCCCTACACAGATACGCAGTATTTT. Protein product: CASSLGPYTDTQYF.

The rearrangement uses TRBV9 and TRBJ2-1; 10 bases fit TRBD2. The germline V gene encodes CDR1 SGDLS and CDR2 YYNGEE. V was pared by 4 bases and J by 3 bases, with 16 bases of the junction left unmatched. The CDR3 extends over 19 amino acids. CDR3 coding DNA: TGTGCCAGCAGCCACCCCAAGGGTCTAGCGGGAGACGGCTACAATGAGCAGTTCTTC. Protein sequence: CASSHPKGLAGDGYNEQFF.

The chain joins TRBV5-1 to TRBJ1-1, with TRBD1 matching over 7 bases. The CDR3 totals 14 residues. Unmatched junction bases numbered 4, after V lost 4 bases and J lost 1 base. Looked up from germline, CDR1 is SGHRS and CDR2 is YFSETQ. This CDR3 is CASSRGGQNTEAFF. DNA for the CDR3: TGCGCCAGCAGCCGAGGGGGCCAGAACACTGAAGCTTTCTTT.